Below, 27 T cell receptor beta chains from the same sample are listed, as sequenced in a study of vaccination and CD4 T cells after COVID-19. These receptors lack a known antigen. Noted time point: late sampling 161 to 241 days after vaccination in three convalescent patients. As for treatment: approximately 9-day PBMC culture with coronavirus spike peptide pools or control peptides (ViraFEST assay). Cultured CD4+ T cell DNA was sequenced using the Oncomine TCR Beta short-read assay. TCRdb itself ran the PCR reads through MiXCR, one entry per CDR3 protein. The sample has under 20,000 distinct CDR3 sequences, roughly two fifths seen once. The source material was CD4+ T cells from blood, cultured in vitro, sampled about 7 months after SARS-CoV-2 vaccination. The receptors come from a human donor who had recovered from COVID-19.

The chain couples TRBV7-2 to TRBJ1-2; 8 bases fit TRBD1. The CDR3 length is 14 residues. Trimming took 3 bases from V and 11 from J; bases not matched to a gene: 11. The V gene's germline CDR1 is SGHTA and CDR2 FQGNSA. The CDR3 region has the DNA TGTGCCAGCAGCTTTAATAGACAGGGGATGGCGTACACCTTC. It encodes CASSFNRQGMAYTF.

This clonotype was detected only a few times. The chain carries TRBV20-1 and TRBJ1-2; D is undetermined. The CDR3 runs 11 residues. V dropped 1 base and J dropped 8 bases, with 8 bases sitting between them. Looked up from germline, CDR1 is DFQATT and CDR2 is SNEGSKA (reference sequence). The CDR3 DNA reads TGCAGTGCTAGAGCGAACGGGGGCTACACCTTC. Its protein product is CSARANGGYTF.

This sequence joins TRBV6-5 and TRBJ1-2; D remains unclear. The germline V and J ends were trimmed by 2 bases and 3 bases, with 10 bases remaining between them. The CDR3 is 14 residues long. Germline loops: CDR1 MNHEY, CDR2 SVGAGI. Here the CDR3 DNA reads TGTGCCAGCAGTTACCACCCATCGGACTATGGCTACACCTTC. This gives the protein CASSYHPSDYGYTF.

This chain uses TRBV20-1 with TRBJ1-1; D ambiguous. Between the trimmed V and J ends, which lost 6 bases and 0 bases, there was a span of 11 bases. The CDR3 sequence is 13 residues long. Looked up from germline, CDR1 is DFQATT and CDR2 is SNEGSKA (reference sequence). The chain's CDR3 is CSASRAMNTEAFF. The CDR3 DNA reads as TGCAGTGCCTCGCGAGCCATGAACACTGAAGCTTTCTTT.

This chain joins TRBV29-1 and TRBJ2-5; D uncertain. Germline CDR1 is SQVTM and CDR2 is ANQGSEA. The CDR3 totals 12 residues. Trimming removed 5 bases at V and 5 bases at J, with 12 bases between. The CDR3 reads CSVCSMGETQYF. CDR3 DNA sequence: TGCAGCGTTTGTAGTATGGGCGAGACCCAGTACTTC.

The rearrangement joins TRBV5-1 to TRBJ1-6; no definite D call. CDR1 and CDR2 (germline): SGHRS, YFSETQ. The CDR3 runs to 14 residues. The germline V and J ends were trimmed by 2 bases and 7 bases, with 10 bases remaining between them. The CDR3 nucleotides read TGCGCCAGCAGCTTTCCGGATTCAAATTCACCCCTCCACTTT. Its translation: CASSFPDSNSPLHF.

This chain uses TRBV24-1 with TRBJ1-1, with D tentatively TRBD1 (5 bases). The germline gives CDR1 KGHDR, CDR2 SFDVKD. This CDR3 region has 11 residues. With 6 bases removed from V and 7 bases from J, the gap between germline ends came to 8 bases. CDR3 nucleotide sequence: TGTGCCACCAGTAAGGGGTATGAAGCTTTCTTT. This sequence encodes CATSKGYEAFF.

The chain uses TRBV6-1 and TRBJ2-5, with D perhaps TRBD1 or TRBD2 (5 bases each). CDR1 is MNHNS, CDR2 SASEGT, per germline. V lost 4 bases and J 5 bases, leaving 11 bases between the germline ends. The CDR3 totals 13 residues. This CDR3 reads CASSGLEGETQYF. The CDR3 DNA is TGTGCCAGCAGTGGATTAGAGGGGGAGACCCAGTACTTC.

This sequence joins TRBV7-9 and TRBJ1-1; tentatively, D is TRBD1 (6 bases). The germline V gene encodes CDR1 SEHNR and CDR2 FQNEAQ (reference sequence). The V and J ends lost 3 bases and 4 bases respectively, with 15 bases between them. The CDR3 spans 15 residues. As DNA, the CDR3 is TGTGCCAGCAGCTTGCACAGGGCTTTGGGCACTGAAGCTTTCTTT. Its translation: CASSLHRALGTEAFF.

The chain recombines TRBV20-1 with TRBJ1-1; no definite D call. V lost 4 bases and J lost 4, with 7 bases in between. Germline V gene data show CDR1 as DFQATT and CDR2 as SNEGSKA (reference sequence). The CDR3 spans 11 residues. The CDR3 reads CSATHFTEAFF. CDR3 bases: TGCAGTGCTACACATTTCACTGAAGCTTTCTTT.

The chain recombines TRBV7-8 with TRBJ1-5; D remains ambiguous. Germline CDR1 reads SGHVS; CDR2 reads FQNEAQ. Trimming cost V 0 bases and J 5 bases, with 5 bases left between them. The CDR3 length is 13 residues. The chain's CDR3 is CASSLAEDQPQHF. The CDR3 region has the DNA TGTGCCAGCAGCTTAGCCGAGGATCAGCCCCAGCATTTT.

The gene calls are TRBV7-6 and TRBJ2-7, with 7 bases matching TRBD1. The CDR3 extends over 13 amino acids. Unmatched junction bases numbered 4, after V lost 5 bases and J lost 3 bases. Germline V gene lookup returns CDR1 SGHVS and CDR2 FNYEAQ. The CDR3 loop is CASSPGQLYEQYF. The CDR3, as DNA: TGTGCCAGCAGCCCGGGACAGCTCTACGAGCAGTACTTC.

The V call is TRBV20-1, the J call TRBJ2-1; 14 nucleotides match TRBD2. J lost 4 bases, V lost 0 bases, and 14 bases had no gene match. The CDR3 has 20 residues. Germline assignment: CDR1 DFQATT and CDR2 SNEGSKA (reference sequence). The CDR3 here is CSARDPDRSRTSGGYNEQFF. The CDR3 nucleotides are TGCAGTGCTAGAGATCCGGACAGATCCAGGACTAGCGGGGGGTACAATGAGCAGTTCTTC.

A remark on this clonotype: The germline gene is not matched at one end of the junction; a read error may be the cause. This chain links TRBV6-5 with TRBJ1-5; D remains ambiguous. The CDR3 spans 16 residues. Germline V CDR1 and CDR2: MNHEY, SVGAGI. The CDR3 DNA reads TGTGCCAGCAGTTACTCGATCTGGAATAGCAATCAGCGCCAGCATTTT. Encoded protein: CASSYSIWNSNQRQHF.

V is TRBV19 and J is TRBJ2-5; 10 bases are shared with TRBD2. This CDR3 is 15 amino acids long. The germline V gene has CDR1 LNHDA and CDR2 SQIVND (reference sequence). V shed 4 bases and J 4 bases; nucleotides not matched to a gene: 6. As DNA, the CDR3 is TGTGCCAGTAGTACCCAGCGGGGGGGCCCAGAGACCCAGTACTTC. This codes for CASSTQRGGPETQYF.

This clonotype was recorded a few times. The chain recombines TRBV12-3 or TRBV12-4 with TRBJ1-5, with D unclear. This CDR3 spans 12 amino acids. With 5 bases removed from V and 5 bases from J, the gap between germline ends came to 7 bases. The CDR3 reads CASSADYQPQHF. In DNA, the CDR3 is TGTGCCAGCAGTGCTGATTATCAGCCCCAGCATTTT.

The V gene is TRBV19, the J gene TRBJ1-5, with D perhaps TRBD1 (5 bases). CDR1 and CDR2 (germline): LNHDA, SQIVND (reference sequence). The CDR3 covers 15 residues. Between the trimmed V and J ends, which lost 9 bases and 1 base, there was a span of 16 bases. The CDR3 loop reads CASRRGVRSNQPQHF. The CDR3 DNA follows: TGTGCCAGCCGCCGGGGGGTACGAAGCAATCAGCCCCAGCATTTT.

The chain carries TRBV20-1 and TRBJ2-3; D is possibly TRBD2 (5 bases). Trimming removed 0 bases at V and 0 bases at J, with 10 bases between. Germline CDR1 DFQATT, CDR2 SNEGSKA (reference sequence). This CDR3 contains 15 residues. CDR3: CSARDSGESTDTQYF. CDR3 in DNA: TGCAGTGCTAGAGATTCCGGGGAGAGCACAGATACGCAGTATTTT.

This clonotype is labeled medium-sized. The V call is TRBV19, the J call TRBJ1-6; weak D call: TRBD1 (6 bases). This CDR3 is 13 amino acids long. V was pared by 8 bases and J by 4 bases, with 9 bases between. Germline CDR1 LNHDA, CDR2 SQIVND (reference sequence). CDR3 sequence reads: CASQGTYNSPLHF. The CDR3 nucleotides read TGTGCCAGTCAGGGGACTTATAATTCACCCCTCCACTTT.

Comment on this clonotype: One junction end does not reproduce the germline sequence, and a read error may be involved. The rearrangement links TRBV7-7 to TRBJ2-3; no definite D call. This CDR3 is 13 amino acids long. Germline assignment: CDR1 SSHAT and CDR2 FNYEAQ (reference sequence). Here the CDR3 DNA reads TGTGCTAGCAGCTTCCAGATCGCAGATACGCAGTATTTT. Protein: CASSFQIADTQYF.

Comment on this clonotype: A much larger clone lies a single base off, so this may be a read error. This chain connects TRBV6-1 to TRBJ2-7, with D unclear. The CDR3 extends over 15 amino acids. V was cut by 3 bases and J by 0 bases, with 12 bases left in between. CDR1 MNHNS and CDR2 SASEGT come from the germline V gene. DNA of the CDR3: TGTGCCAGCAGTGATAGGATCGCAGACTCCTACGAGCAGTACTTC. Translated, it gives CASSDRIADSYEQYF.

This CDR3 is CASSFGEWGETQYF. The CDR3 region has the DNA TGTGCCAGCAGCTTCGGAGAATGGGGGGAGACCCAGTACTTC. The chain couples TRBV5-8 to TRBJ2-5, with D possibly being TRBD1 or TRBD2 (5 bases each). V lost 2 bases to trimming and J lost 5 bases, with 13 bases between them. The CDR3 consists of 14 residues. Germline assignment: CDR1 SGHTS and CDR2 YDEGEE.

The chain combines TRBV4-3 with TRBJ2-3, with 7 bases matching TRBD2. This CDR3 comprises 15 residues. CDR1 is LGHNA, CDR2 YSLEER, per germline. With V trimmed by 3 bases and J by 5 bases, 8 bases remained unmatched. CDR3 nucleotides: TGCGCCAGCAGCCATTCAGCGGGAAACATAGATACGCAGTATTTT. Its translation is CASSHSAGNIDTQYF.

The chain combines TRBV7-2 with TRBJ2-1, with D perhaps TRBD2 (5 bases). There are 12 residues in the CDR3. V was cut by 0 bases and J by 9 bases, with 6 bases left in between. In germline, CDR1 is SGHTA, CDR2 FQGNSA. The CDR3 nucleotides are TGTGCCAGCAGCTTAGCTGCGGGTGAGCAGTTCTTC. Translation: CASSLAAGEQFF. Variable domain in full (rest from reference TRBV7-2 and TRBJ2-1): GAGVSQSPSNKVTEKGKDVELRCDPISGHTALYWYRQSLGQGLEFLIYFQGNSAPDKSGLPSDRFSAERTGGSVSTLTIQRTQQEDSAVYLCASSLAAGEQFFGPGTRLTVL.

The V and J genes are TRBV7-8 and TRBJ1-2; a possible D gene is TRBD1 (5 bases). The V gene lost 0 bases and the J gene lost 4 bases, with 12 bases spanning the gap. Germline V gene lookup returns CDR1 SGHVS and CDR2 FQNEAQ. The CDR3 is made up of 15 amino acids. CDR3 DNA sequence: TGTGCCAGCAGCTTAGCGCACGACGACAGCTATGGCTACACCTTC. Protein sequence: CASSLAHDDSYGYTF.

This clonotype was observed a handful of times. The DNA of the CDR3 is TGCAGTGCTAGGGGCAGCACTGAAGCTTTCTTT. Its translation is CSARGSTEAFF. The chain joins TRBV20-1 to TRBJ1-1, with no clear D. Germline CDR1 DFQATT, CDR2 SNEGSKA (reference sequence). The CDR3 loop spans 11 amino acids. V was pared by 3 bases and J by 4 bases, with 6 bases between.

This chain joins TRBV19 and TRBJ2-7, with D possibly matching TRBD1 (5 bases). The CDR3 has 14 amino acids. Germline loops: CDR1 LNHDA, CDR2 SQIVND (reference sequence). The V gene lost 5 bases and the J gene lost 2 bases, with 13 bases spanning the gap. The CDR3, as DNA: TGTGCCAGTAGTGCCATAGACAGACCCTACGAGCAGTACTTC. It encodes CASSAIDRPYEQYF.